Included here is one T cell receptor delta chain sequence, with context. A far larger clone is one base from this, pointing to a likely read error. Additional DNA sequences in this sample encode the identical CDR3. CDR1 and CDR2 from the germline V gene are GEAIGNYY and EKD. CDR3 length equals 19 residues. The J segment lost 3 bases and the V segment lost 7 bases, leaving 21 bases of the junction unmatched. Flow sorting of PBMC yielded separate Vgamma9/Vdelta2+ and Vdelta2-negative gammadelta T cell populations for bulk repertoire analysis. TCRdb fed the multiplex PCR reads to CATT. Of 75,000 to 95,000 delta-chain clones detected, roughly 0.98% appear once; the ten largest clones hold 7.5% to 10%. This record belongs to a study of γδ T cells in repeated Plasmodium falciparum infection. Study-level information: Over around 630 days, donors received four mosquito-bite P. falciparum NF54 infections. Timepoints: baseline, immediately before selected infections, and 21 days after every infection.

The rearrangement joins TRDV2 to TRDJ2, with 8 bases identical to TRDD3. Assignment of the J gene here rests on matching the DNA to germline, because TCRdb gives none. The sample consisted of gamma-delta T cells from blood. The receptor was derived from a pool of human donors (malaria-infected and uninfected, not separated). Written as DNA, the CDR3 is TGTGCCTGCGATCCATCATCGAATGTTACTGGGGGTCTGACAGCACAACTCTTCTTT. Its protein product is CACDPSSNVTGGLTAQLFF.